This passage covers 31 T cell receptor beta chains from one sample sequenced in a study of monozygotic twins with inflammatory bowel disease. From its re-call of the 5' RACE reads, TCRdb lists each CDR3 protein once, without DNA. This sample's clone table lists roughly 170,000 distinct CDR3 sequences. The specimen was blood. These receptors all stem from a human donor with ulcerative colitis or Crohn's disease, or a healthy co-twin of an affected twin (not recorded which).

This chain joins TRBV6-2 or TRBV6-3 and TRBJ2-5. In germline, CDR1 is MNHEY, CDR2 SVGEGT. The CDR3 is 14 residues long. CDR3 in amino acids: CASVKVSAGETQYF.

The chain uses TRBV6-1 and TRBJ1-2; TCRdb lists TRBD1, though no DNA is available to test this call. Germline V gene lookup returns CDR1 MNHNS and CDR2 SASEGT. CDR3 size: 15 residues. The CDR3 loop reads CASSILSGGNYGYTF.

The chain has TRBV6-5 and TRBJ2-5; TCRdb lists TRBD1, though no DNA is available to test this call. Germline V gives CDR1 MNHEY, CDR2 SVGAGI. The CDR3 spans 13 residues. CDR3 loop: CASKGSGIETQYF.

The V and J genes are TRBV30 and TRBJ1-1; TCRdb picks TRBD1, but there is no DNA to check that call. Germline CDR1 reads GTSNPN; CDR2 reads SVGIG (reference sequence). This CDR3 spans 13 amino acids. CDR3 sequence reads: CAWSRDLNAEAFF.

The chain carries TRBV19 and TRBJ1-1. CDR3 length: 16 amino acids. CDR1 is LNHDA and CDR2 is SQIVND in the germline V gene (reference sequence). The CDR3 protein is CASSGGTARANTEAFF. Full variable domain (remainder filled in from reference TRBV19 and TRBJ1-1): DGGITQSPKYLFRKEGQNVTLSCEQNLNHDAMYWYRQDPGQGLRLIYYSQIVNDFQKGDIAEGYSVSREKKESFPLTVTSAQKNPTAFYLCASSGGTARANTEAFFGQGTRLTVV.

The V gene is TRBV20-1, the J gene TRBJ2-1; TCRdb selects TRBD2, and the lack of DNA leaves this call unchecked. This CDR3 contains 15 residues. Germline CDR1 is DFQATT and CDR2 is SNEGSKA (reference sequence). CDR3 protein: CSARAQAGLYNEQFF.

This chain connects TRBV12-3 or TRBV12-4 to TRBJ1-3; checking the TCRdb D call of TRBD1 is not possible without DNA. The length of the CDR3 is 16 residues. The CDR3 loop is CASSFKGAYSGNTIYF.

The chain is built from TRBV20-1 and TRBJ2-3; TCRdb selects TRBD1, and the lack of DNA leaves this call unchecked. Germline V CDR1 and CDR2: DFQATT, SNEGSKA (reference sequence). The CDR3 runs 15 residues. The CDR3 sequence is CSARDSRTGSDTQYF.

The gene calls are TRBV25-1 and TRBJ2-1; TCRdb names TRBD2, which stays unverified in the absence of DNA. The CDR3 is 17 amino acids. The germline V gene encodes CDR1 MGHDK and CDR2 SYGVNS. The CDR3 region is CASSGRLAGGRNNEQFF.

The chain links TRBV4-3 to TRBJ2-3. Germline V CDR1 and CDR2: LGHNA, YSLEER. There are 13 residues in the CDR3. CDR3 sequence: CASSQEGSRAQYF.

The chain employs TRBV10-1 and TRBJ2-3; no DNA is available, so the TRBD2 call from TCRdb remains unchecked. The CDR3 totals 14 residues. In germline, CDR1 is WNHNN, CDR2 SYGVQD (reference sequence). The chain's CDR3 is CASSRSGDTDTQYF.

The chain recombines TRBV7-2 with TRBJ2-7; the TCRdb call, TRBD2, lacks DNA for checking. Germline CDR1 is SGHTA and CDR2 is FQGNSA. This CDR3 spans 15 amino acids. The CDR3 region is CASSPRDLSSYEQYF.

J is TRBJ2-3 and V is TRBV5-1; TCRdb lists TRBD2, though no DNA is available to test this call. Germline assignment: CDR1 SGHRS and CDR2 YFSETQ. This CDR3 region has 16 residues. The CDR3 region is CASSAGTSGSTDTQYF.

The rearrangement joins TRBV6-5 to TRBJ1-1. This CDR3 contains 15 residues. Per the germline V gene, CDR1 is MNHEY and CDR2 is SVGAGI. CDR3 residues: CASSYSGWRNTEAFF.

This chain connects TRBV5-6 to TRBJ2-3; TCRdb selects TRBD2, and the lack of DNA leaves this call unchecked. CDR3 length: 17 residues. Germline V gene sequence: CDR1 SGHDT, CDR2 YYEEEE. This chain's CDR3 is CASSLAILGTITDTQYF.

This CDR3 reads CASSLRFLFTSAGDEQSYNEQFF. The V call is TRBV7-3, the J call TRBJ2-1; there is no DNA to check the TCRdb D call of TRBD2. Germline loops: CDR1 SGHTA, CDR2 FQGTGA. The CDR3 sequence is 23 residues long.

The chain joins TRBV6-1 to TRBJ2-5. This CDR3 is 11 amino acids long. Germline assignment: CDR1 MNHNS and CDR2 SASEGT. The CDR3 is CASSESFMKYF.

The chain recombines TRBV5-4 with TRBJ2-3; checking the TCRdb D call of TRBD2 is not possible without DNA. CDR3 length: 14 amino acids. The germline V gene has CDR1 SGHNT and CDR2 YYREEE (reference sequence). The CDR3 protein is CASSLAGTLDTQYF.

The V gene is TRBV7-9, the J gene TRBJ1-2; TCRdb calls TRBD1, which cannot be checked without DNA. From germline, CDR1 is SEHNR and CDR2 FQNEAQ (reference sequence). The CDR3 is 12 amino acids. The CDR3 loop reads CASSLTGDGYTF.

This CDR3 is CASSEDPGEGYTF. The V and J genes are TRBV10-2 and TRBJ1-2; with no DNA, the TCRdb D assignment of TRBD1 cannot be verified. The germline V gene has CDR1 WSHSY and CDR2 SAAADI. This CDR3 has 13 amino acids.

V is TRBV12-3 or TRBV12-4 and J is TRBJ1-3. The CDR3 sequence is 18 residues long. The CDR3 is CASSPPRVGGTSGNTIYF.

V is TRBV6-5 and J is TRBJ1-2; TCRdb outputs TRBD1, but without DNA this stays unchecked. The CDR3 spans 15 residues. Per germline, CDR1 MNHEY and CDR2 SVGAGI. The CDR3 sequence: CASSYDRSLNYGYTF.

V usage is TRBV2 and J usage is TRBJ1-1. The length of the CDR3 is 15 residues. CDR1 is SNHLY and CDR2 is FYNNEI in the germline V gene. The CDR3 region is CASSEARTVNTEAFF.

The chain recombines TRBV10-2 with TRBJ2-5. There are 15 residues in the CDR3. Germline V gene lookup returns CDR1 WSHSY and CDR2 SAAADI. The CDR3 here is CASSESVQTQETQYF.

This chain links TRBV30 with TRBJ2-5; lacking DNA, the TRBD1 call made by TCRdb goes unchecked. Germline V lookup: CDR1 GTSNPN, CDR2 SVGIG (reference sequence). The CDR3 is 14 residues long. CDR3 protein: CAWSVPGGAGTQYF.

This sequence joins TRBV2 and TRBJ2-6. The CDR3 sequence is 16 residues long. In germline, CDR1 is SNHLY, CDR2 FYNNEI. CDR3 residues: CASSGGGASGANVLTF.

The gene calls are TRBV7-3 and TRBJ2-6; checking the TCRdb D call of TRBD1 is not possible without DNA. CDR1 is SGHTA and CDR2 is FQGTGA in the germline V gene. The CDR3 has 18 residues. The CDR3 spells CASSPLGTPNSGANVLTF.

V and J are TRBV6-1 and TRBJ1-5. Germline values: CDR1 MNHNS, CDR2 SASEGT. The CDR3 has 14 amino acids. This chain's CDR3 is CASSEGPINQPQHF.

The chain joins TRBV6-2 or TRBV6-3 to TRBJ1-5; lacking DNA, the TRBD1 call made by TCRdb goes unchecked. This CDR3 has 15 residues. CDR1 is MNHEY, CDR2 SVGEGT, per germline. CDR3: CASSFQGRGNQPQHF.

CDR3 protein: CASSPVVAGELFF. The V gene is TRBV5-1, the J gene TRBJ2-2; TCRdb reports TRBD1, a call that lacks DNA to check it against. Germline values: CDR1 SGHRS, CDR2 YFSETQ. This CDR3 contains 13 residues.

The V and J genes are TRBV5-4 and TRBJ2-1; the TCRdb call, TRBD2, lacks DNA for checking. Germline V lookup: CDR1 SGHNT, CDR2 YYREEE (reference sequence). The CDR3 loop spans 14 amino acids. The CDR3 region is CASSLWRERNEQFF.